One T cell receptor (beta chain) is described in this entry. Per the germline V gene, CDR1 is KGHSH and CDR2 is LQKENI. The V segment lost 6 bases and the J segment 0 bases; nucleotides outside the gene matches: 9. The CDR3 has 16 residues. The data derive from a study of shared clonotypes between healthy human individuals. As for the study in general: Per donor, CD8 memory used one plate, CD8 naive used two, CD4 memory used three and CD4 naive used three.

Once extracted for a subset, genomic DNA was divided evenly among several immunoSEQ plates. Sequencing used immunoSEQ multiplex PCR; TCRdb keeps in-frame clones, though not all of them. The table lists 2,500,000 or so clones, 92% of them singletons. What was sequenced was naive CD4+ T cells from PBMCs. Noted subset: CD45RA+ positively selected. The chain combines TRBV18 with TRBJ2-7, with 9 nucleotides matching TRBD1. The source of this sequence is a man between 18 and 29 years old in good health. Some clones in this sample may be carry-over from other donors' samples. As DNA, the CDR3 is TGTGCCAGCTCGCTTCCCCCGGGACAGGGCTCCTACGAGCAGTACTTC. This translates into CASSLPPGQGSYEQYF.